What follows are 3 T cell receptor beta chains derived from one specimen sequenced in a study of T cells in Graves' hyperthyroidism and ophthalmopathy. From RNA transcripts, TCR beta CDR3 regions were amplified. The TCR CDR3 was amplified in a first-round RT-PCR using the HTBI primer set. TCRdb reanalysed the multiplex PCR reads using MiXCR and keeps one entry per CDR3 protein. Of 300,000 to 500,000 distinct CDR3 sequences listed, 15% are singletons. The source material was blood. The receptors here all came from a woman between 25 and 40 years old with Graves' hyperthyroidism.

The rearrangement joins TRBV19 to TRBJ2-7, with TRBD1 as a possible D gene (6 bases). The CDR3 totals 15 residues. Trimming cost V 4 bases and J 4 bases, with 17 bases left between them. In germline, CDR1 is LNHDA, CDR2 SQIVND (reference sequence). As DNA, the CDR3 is TGTGCCAGTAGTACCGGGACATTGGCCGGGTACGAGCAGTACTTC. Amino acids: CASSTGTLAGYEQYF. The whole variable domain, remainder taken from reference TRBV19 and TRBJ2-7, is DGGITQSPKYLFRKEGQNVTLSCEQNLNHDAMYWYRQDPGQGLRLIYYSQIVNDFQKGDIAEGYSVSREKKESFPLTVTSAQKNPTAFYLCASSTGTLAGYEQYFGPGTRLTVT.

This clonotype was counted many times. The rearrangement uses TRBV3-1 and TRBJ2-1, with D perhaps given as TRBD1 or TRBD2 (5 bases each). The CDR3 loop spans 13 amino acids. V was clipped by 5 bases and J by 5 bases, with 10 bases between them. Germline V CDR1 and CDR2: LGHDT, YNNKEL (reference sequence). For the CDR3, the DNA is TGTGCCAGCAGCATGCGAGGGGACAATGAGCAGTTCTTC. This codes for CASSMRGDNEQFF.

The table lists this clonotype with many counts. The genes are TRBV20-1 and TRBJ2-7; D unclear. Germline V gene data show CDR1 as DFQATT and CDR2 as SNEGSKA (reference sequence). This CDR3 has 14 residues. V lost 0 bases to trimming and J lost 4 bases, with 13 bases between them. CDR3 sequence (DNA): TGCAGTGCTAGAGATCGGGCAGGATTATACGAGCAGTACTTC. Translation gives CSARDRAGLYEQYF.